The 20 T cell receptor beta chains in this list originate from one sample, sequenced in a study of cytomegalovirus exposure and HLA in healthy donors. The PCR used 60 Vbeta and 13 Jbeta primers. Clones were read by immunoSEQ multiplex PCR, and TCRdb kept only the in-frame ones, dropping some. Of some 170,000 clones listed, 70% to 80% were seen once; the top ten hold over 1.1%. The material sequenced was PBMCs. The receptors shown here come from a man in his sixties in good health and CMV-seronegative.

This clone was counted once. The V gene is TRBV7-2, the J gene TRBJ2-1, with 12 bases aligning to TRBD2. Germline assignment: CDR1 SGHTA and CDR2 FQGNSA. V shed 1 base, J shed 4 bases, and the junction held 2 bases outside the gene matches. The CDR3 consists of 16 residues. The CDR3: CASSLGLAGGYNEQFF. CDR3 coding DNA: TGTGCCAGCAGCTTAGGTCTAGCGGGAGGGTACAATGAGCAGTTCTTC. The complete variable domain, with remaining parts taken from reference TRBV7-2 and TRBJ2-1, reads GAGVSQSPSNKVTEKGKDVELRCDPISGHTALYWYRQSLGQGLEFLIYFQGNSAPDKSGLPSDRFSAERTGGSVSTLTIQRTQQEDSAVYLCASSLGLAGGYNEQFFGPGTRLTVL.

The chain has TRBV2 and TRBJ2-2; D call uncertain. V shed 4 bases and J shed 3 bases, with 12 bases lying between them. This CDR3 is 15 amino acids long. Germline CDR1 reads SNHLY; CDR2 reads FYNNEI. The CDR3 sequence is CASSVDSTDTGELFF. The CDR3 DNA is TGTGCCAGCAGTGTAGATAGTACCGACACCGGGGAGCTGTTTTTT.

The rearrangement links TRBV7-2 to TRBJ2-5; 8 nucleotides match TRBD1. CDR1 is SGHTA, CDR2 FQGNSA, per germline. Unmatched junction bases numbered 1, after V lost 3 bases and J lost 4 bases. This CDR3 region has 13 residues. The CDR3 DNA sequence: TGTGCCAGCAGCTTTACAGGGGGAGAGACCCAGTACTTC. This encodes CASSFTGGETQYF.

The chain combines TRBV28 with TRBJ2-5; TRBD1 aligns across 10 bases. The germline V gene encodes CDR1 MDHEN and CDR2 SYDVKM. With 6 bases clipped from V and 6 bases from J, the junction kept 7 bases outside the gene matches. This CDR3 has 14 residues. The CDR3 protein is CASSGDRGTKTQYF. As DNA, the CDR3 is TGTGCCAGCAGCGGGGACAGGGGCACGAAGACCCAGTACTTC.

The CDR3 sequence: CASSYDGLNEKLFF. DNA for the CDR3: TGTGCCAGCAGTTACGACGGACTAAATGAAAAACTGTTTTTT. This chain connects TRBV6-5 to TRBJ1-4; no clear D. V lost 2 bases, J lost 5 bases, and 9 bases lay in between. CDR1 MNHEY and CDR2 SVGAGI come from the germline V gene. CDR3 length equals 14 residues.

This chain links TRBV6-5 with TRBJ1-6, with TRBD1 matching 7 bases. The germline V gene encodes CDR1 MNHEY and CDR2 SVGAGI. The CDR3 is 14 residues long. Trimming took 4 bases from V and 4 from J; bases not matched to a gene: 1. This CDR3 is CASSSGQYNSPLHF. CDR3 nucleotides: TGTGCCAGCAGTTCGGGACAGTATAATTCACCCCTCCACTTT.

J is TRBJ2-2 and V is TRBV27; TRBD1 might be the D (5 bases). CDR1 and CDR2 from the germline V gene are MNHEY and SMNVEV (reference sequence). CDR3 length: 15 residues. Trimming shortened V by 5 bases and J by 5 bases, and 15 bases separated the two germline ends. CDR3 coding DNA: TGTGCCAGCAGTCCCTTAGTTAGGGGAACCGGGGAGCTGTTTTTT. It yields the protein CASSPLVRGTGELFF.

The V call is TRBV5-1, the J call TRBJ1-1, with TRBD1 matching over 7 bases. CDR3 size: 16 residues. With V trimmed by 4 bases and J by 5 bases, 14 bases remained unmatched. Germline V gives CDR1 SGHRS, CDR2 YFSETQ. The CDR3 DNA is TGCGCCAGCAGCGCCGGGACAGACGCATGGGGGACTGAAGCTTTCTTT. Its protein product is CASSAGTDAWGTEAFF.

The chain uses TRBV28 and TRBJ2-7; tentatively, D is TRBD1 (6 bases). The CDR3 is 14 amino acids. CDR1 and CDR2 (germline): MDHEN, SYDVKM. Trimming shortened V by 3 bases and J by 0 bases, and 9 bases separated the two germline ends. CDR3 loop: CASSFTGISYEQYF. The DNA of the CDR3 is TGTGCCAGCAGTTTTACAGGGATCTCCTACGAGCAGTACTTC.

The rearrangement links TRBV6-5 to TRBJ1-5; perhaps TRBD1 as D (5 bases). The CDR3 spans 13 residues. CDR1 is MNHEY and CDR2 is SVGAGI in the germline V gene. The germline V and J ends were trimmed by 2 bases and 7 bases, with 9 bases remaining between them. The CDR3 DNA reads TGTGCCAGCAGTTACGAAAGGACACAGCCCCAGCATTTT. This codes for CASSYERTQPQHF.

The chain employs TRBV5-8 and TRBJ2-7; 10 bases agree with TRBD2. CDR3 length: 17 amino acids. V lost 5 bases and J lost 6; bases outside the gene matches: 17. The V gene's germline CDR1 is SGHTS and CDR2 YDEGEE. CDR3 bases: TGTGCCAGCAGTTCCGTCGTGGCTAGCGGGGGCCCTTCCGAGCAGTACTTC. This encodes CASSSVVASGGPSEQYF.

This clone was seen more than once but under ten times. The gene calls are TRBV19 and TRBJ1-2; D call uncertain. With 5 bases removed from V and 6 bases from J, the gap between germline ends came to 13 bases. CDR3 length: 13 residues. Germline V gene sequence: CDR1 LNHDA, CDR2 SQIVND (reference sequence). The CDR3 region has the DNA TGTGCCAGTAGTCCCACCCGGCAGGATGGCTACACCTTC. This translates into CASSPTRQDGYTF.

This clone was picked up a small number of times. The chain is built from TRBV15 and TRBJ2-7; TRBD2 matches 12 bases. CDR1 LNHNV and CDR2 YYDKDF come from the germline V gene (reference sequence). V lost 1 base to trimming and J lost 6 bases; unmatched junction nucleotides: 10. This CDR3 has 17 residues. CDR3 loop: CATSRGRTRTSGAEQYF. The CDR3 nucleotides are TGTGCCACCAGCAGAGGACGGACTAGGACTAGCGGGGCCGAGCAGTACTTC.

The CDR3 bases are TGTGCCAGCAGCTTAATGGGACAGGGGGACTATGGCTACACCTTC. The encoded protein is CASSLMGQGDYGYTF. V is TRBV7-9 and J is TRBJ1-2, with 11 bases fitting TRBD1. The V segment lost 2 bases and the J segment 3 bases; nucleotides outside the gene matches: 2. Germline loops: CDR1 SEHNR, CDR2 FQNEAQ (reference sequence). This CDR3 is built from 15 residues.

This chain uses TRBV7-3 with TRBJ1-1, with no clear D. CDR1 is SGHTA, CDR2 FQGTGA, per germline. Trimming cost V 5 bases and J 3 bases, with 10 bases left between them. The CDR3 is made up of 13 amino acids. DNA of the CDR3: TGTGCCAGCAGCGTCCAACAAGACACTGAAGCTTTCTTT. It specifies CASSVQQDTEAFF. The full variable domain, with the rest looked up from reference TRBV7-3 and TRBJ1-1, is GAGVSQTPSNKVTEKGKYVELRCDPISGHTALYWYRQSLGQGPEFLIYFQGTGAADDSGLPNDRFFAVRPEGSVSTLKIQRTERGDSAVYLCASSVQQDTEAFFGQGTRLTVV.

This clone occurred many times. V gene TRBV27 combines with J gene TRBJ1-2; 9 bases map to TRBD1. The CDR3 has 14 residues. V lost 6 bases, J lost 7 bases, and 9 bases stayed unmatched. From germline, CDR1 is MNHEY and CDR2 SMNVEV (reference sequence). The CDR3: CASRPGQGMGGYTF. The CDR3 nucleotides read TGTGCCAGCAGGCCGGGACAGGGAATGGGTGGCTACACCTTC.

This clone was seen only once. The chain joins TRBV2 to TRBJ1-3; TRBD1 aligns across 10 bases. The CDR3 runs to 16 residues. V shed 5 bases, J shed 2 bases, and the junction held 6 bases outside the gene matches. CDR1 and CDR2 from the germline V gene are SNHLY and FYNNEI. The chain's CDR3 is CASSIQTGGTGNTIYF. As DNA, the CDR3 is TGTGCCAGCAGTATACAGACAGGGGGCACTGGAAACACCATATATTTT.

J is TRBJ2-1 and V is TRBV4-2; D ambiguous. The CDR3 has 16 residues. CDR1 is LGHNA and CDR2 is YNFKEQ in the germline V gene. V was trimmed by 5 bases and J by 2 bases, leaving 16 bases between them. The CDR3 region is CASSESSGRTYNEQFF. The CDR3 DNA follows: TGTGCCAGCAGCGAATCCTCAGGCCGAACCTACAATGAGCAGTTCTTC.

The chain recombines TRBV5-1 with TRBJ2-7; 9 bases are shared with TRBD1. The CDR3 runs to 14 residues. V lost 4 bases and J lost 1; bases outside the gene matches: 3. Germline V gene lookup returns CDR1 SGHRS and CDR2 YFSETQ. The CDR3 loop is CASSTGGRSYEQYF. DNA for the CDR3: TGCGCCAGCAGCACAGGGGGCAGGTCCTACGAGCAGTACTTC.

V is TRBV2 and J is TRBJ1-6, with TRBD1 matching over 7 bases. Unmatched junction bases numbered 6, after V lost 6 bases and J lost 4 bases. CDR1 is SNHLY and CDR2 is FYNNEI in the germline V gene. CDR3 length: 15 amino acids. The CDR3 reads CASRIGTEYNSPLHF. The DNA of the CDR3 is TGTGCCAGCAGGATTGGGACAGAGTATAATTCACCCCTCCACTTT.